What follows are 4 T cell receptor beta chains derived from one specimen sequenced in a study of untreated major depressive disorder. Clones were sequenced by immunoSEQ multiplex PCR, and TCRdb holds only the in-frame ones, with some missing. The sample lists 10,000 to 15,000 clones, 75% to 95% occurring once. General observations from the study: CD4+ T cells from depressed patients used TRBV05-01 (Vbeta 5.1) more often than controls.

No antigen is known for these receptors. The sample comprised CD4+ T cells from PBMCs. The receptors shown here come from a young woman with major depressive disorder.

CDR3 loop: CAISRGQGNYGYTF. The CDR3 DNA follows: TGTGCCATCAGCAGGGGACAGGGTAACTATGGCTACACCTTC. The chain employs TRBV10-3 and TRBJ1-2; TRBD1 matches at 9 bases. CDR3 length: 14 residues. V shed 6 bases, J shed 1 base, and the junction held 3 bases outside the gene matches. In germline, CDR1 is ENHRY, CDR2 SYGVKD.

V is TRBV11-3 and J is TRBJ2-1, with 9 bases lining up with TRBD2. Germline assignment: CDR1 SGHNT and CDR2 YENEEA. This CDR3 has 15 residues. Losses at the gene ends were 1 base for V and 3 bases for J; bases not matched to a gene: 1. The CDR3: CASSLGTSDYNEQFF. As DNA, the CDR3 is TGTGCCAGCAGCTTAGGGACTAGCGACTACAATGAGCAGTTCTTC.

CDR3 DNA sequence: TGTGCCAGCAGCTCTTCAGGGGGCGACTATGGCTACACCTTC. Translation gives CASSSSGGDYGYTF. The chain recombines TRBV7-2 with TRBJ1-2; 8 positions match TRBD1. With 4 bases clipped from V and 3 bases from J, the junction kept 4 bases outside the gene matches. The CDR3 contains 14 residues. From germline, CDR1 is SGHTA and CDR2 FQGNSA.

This chain connects TRBV10-1 to TRBJ2-1, with 14 positions matching TRBD2. There are 19 residues in the CDR3. Germline V gene data show CDR1 as WNHNN and CDR2 as SYGVQD (reference sequence). Germline trimming cut 0 bases from V and 7 bases from J; bases unmatched to any gene: 11. The CDR3 here is CASSESTVGLAGGGNEQFF. CDR3 DNA: TGCGCCAGCAGTGAGTCGACGGTCGGACTAGCGGGAGGAGGAAATGAGCAGTTCTTC.